This T cell receptor beta chain was retrieved from a study of blood T cells in healthy people across ages. Together with a sample-barcoded 5' primer, a J-beta primer mix was included in a second PCR lasting about 6 to 11 cycles. TCRdb re-derived calls from the 5' RACE reads in MiXCR, one entry per CDR3 protein. This sample has some 1.5 million distinct CDR3 sequences; about 42% occur once, and the top ten carry 4%. This clonotype was seen only a few times. The people who gave samples were healthy Caucasians from Russia, aged roughly 6 to 100. V dropped 6 bases and J dropped 0 bases, with 9 bases sitting between them. The CDR3 consists of 15 residues. Germline V CDR1 and CDR2: MNHEY, SVGAGI.

The TCR originated in a woman in her late teens or twenties in good health. The V call is TRBV6-5, the J call TRBJ2-6, with D maybe TRBD1 (5 bases). The source material was blood. The CDR3 loop reads CASRTQGSGANVLTF. CDR3 in DNA: TGTGCCAGCAGAACTCAGGGCTCTGGGGCCAACGTCCTGACTTTC.